The 21 T cell receptor beta chains below come from one sample, sequenced in a study (dated by TCRdb to the mid-2010s). CD4+CD25+CD127-/low cells were isolated as Tregs. The method was 5' RACE. Sequencing was carried out with an Illumina MiSeq. TCRdb reprocessed the public reads (quality trimming at Q25 with fastp, clone calling with MiXCR) and kept in-frame beta chains. One record per CDR3 amino acid sequence lists the most common genes and DNA. A total of approximately 10,000 distinct CDR3 sequences appear in this sample, approximately 45% of them only once. The top ten hold 2.9% of the sample. What was sequenced was Tregs sorted from a lymph node. The receptors shown here come from a female donor with breast cancer.

This chain joins TRBV6-5 and TRBJ2-1; 7 bases agree with TRBD1. The CDR3 sequence is 16 residues long. After removal of 2 bases from V and 9 bases from J, the junction contained 13 bases not matched to a gene. Per germline, CDR1 MNHEY and CDR2 SVGAGI. CDR3 sequence reads: CASSYESTGTAGEQFF. The DNA for the CDR3 is TGTGCCAGCAGTTACGAATCGACAGGGACAGCAGGTGAGCAGTTCTTC.

This clonotype was counted only a few times. V usage is TRBV3-1 and J usage is TRBJ1-2; D may be TRBD1 (5 bases). The CDR3 extends over 12 amino acids. With 2 bases removed from V and 8 bases from J, the gap between germline ends came to 9 bases. Germline V CDR1 and CDR2: LGHDT, YNNKEL (reference sequence). CDR3 protein: CASSQRGRGYTF. CDR3 sequence (DNA): TGTGCCAGCAGCCAAAGGGGACGGGGCTACACCTTC.

The genes are TRBV9 and TRBJ2-7; 12 bases align to TRBD2. The germline CDR1 and CDR2 sequences are SGDLS and YYNGEE. V lost 4 bases and J lost 4; bases outside the gene matches: 12. The CDR3 length is 17 residues. CDR3 residues: CASSSGTSGSTPYEQYF. The CDR3 DNA reads TGTGCCAGCAGCTCCGGGACTAGCGGGTCAACTCCTTACGAGCAGTACTTC.

On this clonotype itself: Sequence at one end of the junction differs from germline and may be a read error. This chain joins TRBV4-1 and TRBJ2-1; TRBD1 is a possible D gene (5 bases). CDR3 length: 14 amino acids. Germline CDR1 is MGHRA and CDR2 is YSYEKL. CDR3 DNA: TGTGCCAGCAGCCCCCTCAGGGCACCAGGTGGTGAGTTCTTC. It encodes CASSPLRAPGGEFF.

This clonotype was detected only a few times. The V gene is TRBV6-5, the J gene TRBJ2-1; D is unresolved. This CDR3 is 15 amino acids long. V was pared by 2 bases and J by 0 bases, with 8 bases between. Per germline, CDR1 MNHEY and CDR2 SVGAGI. The CDR3 region has the DNA TGTGCCAGCAGTTACGCCTTCAGCTCCTACAATGAGCAGTTCTTC. Protein product: CASSYAFSSYNEQFF.

This clonotype was seen more than once but under ten times. V is TRBV6-5 and J is TRBJ2-3, with D possibly matching TRBD1 (5 bases). Trimming shortened V by 10 bases and J by 5 bases, and 19 bases separated the two germline ends. The CDR3 has 14 residues. Looked up from germline, CDR1 is MNHEY and CDR2 is SVGAGI. The CDR3 loop is CATQSIGELDTQYF. The CDR3 DNA reads TGTGCCACCCAGAGTATAGGGGAATTAGATACGCAGTATTTT.

V and J are TRBV9 and TRBJ2-1; D gene ambiguous. Trimming removed 4 bases at V and 9 bases at J, with 11 bases between. Germline V gene data show CDR1 as SGDLS and CDR2 as YYNGEE. There are 12 residues in the CDR3. The CDR3 region is CASSPVGVEQFF. The CDR3 coding sequence is TGTGCCAGCAGCCCCGTTGGGGTTGAGCAGTTCTTC.

V usage is TRBV4-1 and J usage is TRBJ2-7; 10 positions match TRBD2. This CDR3 region has 15 residues. J was trimmed by 4 bases and V by 3 bases; bases with no gene match: 6. Germline loops: CDR1 MGHRA, CDR2 YSYEKL. The DNA for the CDR3 is TGCGCCAGCAGCCATCAGACTAGCGGGTTGTACGAGCAGTACTTC. This sequence encodes CASSHQTSGLYEQYF.

This chain uses TRBV7-9 with TRBJ2-2, with D possibly TRBD2 on 7 matching bases. In germline, CDR1 is SEHNR, CDR2 FQNEAQ (reference sequence). This CDR3 has 16 amino acids. V lost 7 bases and J lost 4, with 19 bases in between. CDR3 DNA: TGTGCCAGCACCACTGGAGGGGGGGAGGGCACCGGGGAGCTGTTTTTT. As protein: CASTTGGGEGTGELFF.

This clonotype has just a few counts. This rearrangement joins TRBV15 to TRBJ1-4; D not certain. V was shortened by 1 base and J by 5 bases, with 8 bases between the two germline ends. Germline V CDR1 and CDR2: LNHNV, YYDKDF (reference sequence). The CDR3 has 14 amino acids. In DNA form, the CDR3 reads TGTGCCACCAGCAGAGCTGGCGCCAATGAAAAACTGTTTTTT. Translating it yields CATSRAGANEKLFF.

The J gene is TRBJ2-7, the V gene TRBV7-6; D unclear. CDR3 length: 12 amino acids. Germline CDR1 SGHVS, CDR2 FNYEAQ. Trimming removed 4 bases from V and 6 bases from J, with 10 bases in between. The CDR3 DNA sequence: TGTGCCAGCAGCTCACTGGGTATCGAGCAGTACTTC. Its translation: CASSSLGIEQYF. Full variable domain (remainder filled in from reference TRBV7-6 and TRBJ2-7): GAGVSQSPRYKVTKRGQDVALRCDPISGHVSLYWYRQALGQGPEFLTYFNYEAQQDKSGLPNDRFSAERPEGSISTLTIQRTEQRDSAMYRCASSSLGIEQYFGPGTRLTVT.

By proportion, this clonotype is medium-sized. V usage is TRBV6-6 and J usage is TRBJ2-1; D is undetermined. Germline-derived CDR1 and CDR2 are MNHNY and SVGAGI (reference sequence). CDR3 size: 12 residues. V gave up 0 bases and J gave up 7 bases, with 4 bases separating them. The CDR3 reads CASSYSTNEQFF. The DNA of the CDR3 is TGTGCCAGCAGTTACTCAACTAATGAGCAGTTCTTC.

As DNA, the CDR3 is TGTGCCAGCAGCGCCCTCCGGACCGGGGAGCTGTTTTTT. Residues: CASSALRTGELFF. V is TRBV9 and J is TRBJ2-2; D remains unclear. CDR3 size: 13 residues. In germline, CDR1 is SGDLS, CDR2 YYNGEE. The V end lost 3 bases, the J end lost 5 bases, and 8 bases lay between the germline ends.

This clonotype was counted only a few times. The genes are TRBV30 and TRBJ1-6; D gene uncertain. CDR1 and CDR2 from the germline V gene are GTSNPN and SVGIG (reference sequence). V was pared by 2 bases and J by 3 bases, with 14 bases between. The CDR3 is made up of 16 amino acids. CDR3 nucleotide sequence: TGTGCCTGGAGTCCTCCAGGAGGATACTATAATTCACCCCTCCACTTT. It specifies CAWSPPGGYYNSPLHF.

This clonotype was recorded a few times. This chain links TRBV20-1 with TRBJ2-6, with 8 bases aligning to TRBD1. This CDR3 is 15 amino acids long. The V gene's germline CDR1 is DFQATT and CDR2 SNEGSKA (reference sequence). V lost 5 bases and J lost 0; bases outside the gene matches: 3. The CDR3 DNA sequence: TGCAGTGCTGGACAGGGACACTCTGGGGCCAACGTCCTGACTTTC. The encoded protein is CSAGQGHSGANVLTF.

CDR3 coding DNA: TGTGCCAACAGGGACTCAGACTACGAGCAGTACTTC. Encoded protein: CANRDSDYEQYF. The gene calls are TRBV2 and TRBJ2-7, with D perhaps matching TRBD1 or TRBD2 (6 bases each). The CDR3 runs 12 residues. Germline CDR1 reads SNHLY; CDR2 reads FYNNEI. V lost 10 bases, J lost 3 bases, and 13 bases lay in between.

V and J are TRBV20-1 and TRBJ1-2, with TRBD1 matching over 8 bases. Trimming took 0 bases from V and 4 from J; bases not matched to a gene: 10. CDR3 length: 16 residues. Germline V gives CDR1 DFQATT, CDR2 SNEGSKA (reference sequence). The CDR3 is CSARDLPADRVYGYTF. CDR3 DNA sequence: TGCAGTGCTAGAGATCTCCCCGCGGACAGGGTCTATGGCTACACCTTC.

The genes are TRBV5-1 and TRBJ2-7; 11 bases map to TRBD1. This CDR3 has 14 residues. Trimming cost V 4 bases and J 3 bases; bases outside gene matches: 3. Germline loops: CDR1 SGHRS, CDR2 YFSETQ. CDR3 residues: CASSQDRGHYEQYF. The CDR3 DNA is TGCGCCAGCAGCCAGGACAGGGGGCACTACGAGCAGTACTTC.

The CDR3 nucleotides read TGCGCCAGCAGCCACTCAGCCGGGACAGTTGGCTACACCTTC. Translated: CASSHSAGTVGYTF. This chain joins TRBV4-1 and TRBJ1-2; 7 bases map to TRBD1. Germline V gene data show CDR1 as MGHRA and CDR2 as YSYEKL. Losses at the gene ends were 3 bases for V and 7 bases for J; bases not matched to a gene: 8. The CDR3 covers 14 residues.

V and J are TRBV4-1 and TRBJ2-1, with 7 bases aligning to TRBD2. With V trimmed by 4 bases and J by 9 bases, 9 bases remained unmatched. The CDR3 has 14 residues. Germline V CDR1 and CDR2: MGHRA, YSYEKL. The CDR3 DNA sequence: TGCGCCAGCAGCCCGAAAGGACTAGTTTTTGAGCAGTTCTTC. It specifies CASSPKGLVFEQFF.

The chain couples TRBV27 to TRBJ2-1; 9 bases agree with TRBD2. The trim removed 8 bases at V and 5 bases at J, leaving 7 bases unmatched. CDR1 MNHEY and CDR2 SMNVEV come from the germline V gene (reference sequence). The CDR3 sequence is 14 residues long. In DNA, the CDR3 is TGTGCCAGCTCCGGACTAGCGATTCACAATGAGCAGTTCTTC. Protein sequence: CASSGLAIHNEQFF.